The 19 T cell receptor beta chains below were found in one sample sequenced in a study of CD8+ T cells in alopecia areata. Reverse transcription of extracted RNA yielded cDNA, which provided the sequencing template. TCRdb keeps only in-frame clones here, not all; method: immunoSEQ multiplex PCR. The data hold about 99,000 clones, with approximately 84% observed a single time. The treatment was: oral pan-JAK inhibitor, 5-10 mg twice daily. The source was CD8+ T cells sorted from blood, collected at approximately week 30, from a patient treated with tofacitinib. Receptor source: a human donor with alopecia areata.

V usage is TRBV29-1 and J usage is TRBJ2-7; a possible D gene is TRBD2 (6 bases). Deletions cut 0 bases from V and 2 bases from J, with 17 bases between. Looked up from germline, CDR1 is SQVTM and CDR2 is ANQGSEA. This CDR3 is built from 16 residues. CDR3 in amino acids: CSVEDLSRGTAYEQYF. The CDR3, as DNA: TGCAGCGTTGAAGATCTGAGTCGGGGGACCGCCTACGAGCAGTACTTC.

The chain joins TRBV7-9 to TRBJ2-1; 7 bases are shared with TRBD1. Per germline, CDR1 SEHNR and CDR2 FQNEAQ (reference sequence). Losses at the gene ends were 6 bases for V and 7 bases for J; bases not matched to a gene: 6. This CDR3 is built from 13 residues. The CDR3: CASRQGLSNEQFF. In nucleotides, the CDR3 is TGTGCCAGCAGACAGGGGTTGTCGAATGAGCAGTTCTTC.

This clone occurred a few times. At one end, the junction sequence differs from germline, possibly due to a read error. The gene calls are TRBV29-1 and TRBJ2-5, with 9 bases identical to TRBD2. The CDR3 totals 13 residues. Germline values: CDR1 SQVTM, CDR2 ANQGSEA. The CDR3 loop reads CSGAGGLQEAQYF. The CDR3 coding sequence is TGCAGCGGAGCGGGAGGCCTACAAGAGGCCCAGTACTTC. Supplemented by reference TRBV29-1 and TRBJ2-5, the full variable domain reads SAVISQKPSRDICQRGTSLTIQCQVDSQVTMMFWYRQQPGQSLTLIATANQGSEATYESGFVIDKFPISRPNLTFSTLTVSNMSPEDSSIYLCSGAGGLQEAQYFGPGTRLLVL.

The chain joins TRBV6-4 to TRBJ2-6; D possibly corresponds to TRBD1 (6 bases). The CDR3 sequence is 14 residues long. In germline, CDR1 is MRHNA, CDR2 SNTAGT. Trimming left V 9 bases short and J 0 bases short, with 9 bases between. The CDR3 protein is CASRQVSGANVLTF. CDR3 DNA sequence: TGTGCCAGTAGACAGGTCTCTGGGGCCAACGTCCTGACTTTC.

This clone was recorded only once. The CDR3 coding sequence is TGTGCCAGCAGCTTAGCTTTCATCCTGGGGGGCCTGGGTGGCACAGATACGCAGTATTTT. Amino acid sequence: CASSLAFILGGLGGTDTQYF. The J gene is TRBJ2-3, the V gene TRBV7-6, with D tentatively TRBD1 or TRBD2 (6 bases each). The CDR3 spans 20 residues. V shed 0 bases and J shed 1 base, with 23 bases lying between them. Germline V gene data show CDR1 as SGHVS and CDR2 as FNYEAQ.

V and J are TRBV7-8 and TRBJ2-2; a weak D match, TRBD2 (5 bases). The CDR3 spans 15 residues. Germline values: CDR1 SGHVS, CDR2 FQNEAQ. V lost 7 bases to trimming and J lost 4 bases, with 16 bases between them. The CDR3 loop is CASTPNSEGTGELFF. CDR3 in DNA: TGTGCCAGCACACCGAACTCTGAGGGCACCGGGGAGCTGTTTTTT.

The chain combines TRBV19 with TRBJ2-1; D call uncertain. V was pared by 5 bases and J by 7 bases, with 15 bases between. This CDR3 has 14 amino acids. CDR1 LNHDA and CDR2 SQIVND come from the germline V gene (reference sequence). In DNA, the CDR3 is TGTGCCAGTAGTGAAGTAGCTGGTAGGAATGAGCAGTTCTTC. Translated, it gives CASSEVAGRNEQFF.

The CDR3 spells CASSPRDSSPYEQYF. CDR3 nucleotides: TGTGCCAGCAGCCCCCGGGACAGTTCCCCCTACGAGCAGTACTTC. V usage is TRBV7-9 and J usage is TRBJ2-7; 7 nucleotides line up with TRBD1. Germline V lookup: CDR1 SEHNR, CDR2 FQNEAQ (reference sequence). V trimming: 5 bases; J trimming: 2 bases; junction bases outside the gene matches: 9. The CDR3 is made up of 15 amino acids.

J is TRBJ2-7 and V is TRBV7-6; 7 positions match TRBD2. The trim removed 1 base at V and 4 bases at J, leaving 7 bases unmatched. CDR3 length equals 15 residues. Germline V CDR1 and CDR2: SGHVS, FNYEAQ. The CDR3 sequence: CASSLEAGRGYEQYF. The CDR3, as DNA: TGTGCCAGCAGCTTAGAGGCAGGGAGGGGTTACGAGCAGTACTTC.

This clone was seen only a few times. The J gene is TRBJ1-2, the V gene TRBV4-1; TRBD1 aligns across 8 bases. The CDR3 extends over 15 amino acids. From germline, CDR1 is MGHRA and CDR2 YSYEKL. Unmatched junction bases numbered 9, after V lost 3 bases and J lost 6 bases. Here the CDR3 reads CASSQTDRGSDGYTF. CDR3 DNA sequence: TGCGCCAGCAGCCAGACCGACAGGGGCTCCGATGGCTACACCTTC.

This rearrangement joins TRBV19 to TRBJ2-1; 7 nucleotides align to TRBD2. Germline V gives CDR1 LNHDA, CDR2 SQIVND (reference sequence). The J segment lost 2 bases and the V segment lost 5 bases, leaving 6 bases of the junction unmatched. This CDR3 is built from 15 residues. The CDR3 sequence is CASSASGATYNEQFF. For the CDR3, the DNA is TGTGCCAGTAGTGCTAGCGGAGCTACCTACAATGAGCAGTTCTTC.

The genes are TRBV5-6 and TRBJ2-7; TRBD1 matches 7 bases. The CDR3 length is 13 residues. Trimming removed 1 base from V and 4 bases from J; junction bases left unmatched: 2. The V gene's germline CDR1 is SGHDT and CDR2 YYEEEE. DNA of the CDR3: TGTGCCAGCAGCTTGTCGACAGGGTACGAGCAGTACTTC. Its protein is CASSLSTGYEQYF.

For the CDR3, the DNA is TGTGCCTGGAGTGTAGGAGCGGGGGAAAACATTCAGTACTTC. This sequence encodes CAWSVGAGENIQYF. The chain combines TRBV30 with TRBJ2-4; 8 bases map to TRBD2. V was clipped by 0 bases and J by 5 bases; unmatched bases: 3. The CDR3 runs 14 residues. Germline values: CDR1 GTSNPN, CDR2 SVGIG (reference sequence).

The chain has TRBV5-8 and TRBJ1-6, with D hard to call. V was clipped by 0 bases and J by 3 bases, with 10 bases between them. The CDR3 totals 16 residues. Germline V gene sequence: CDR1 SGHTS, CDR2 YDEGEE. CDR3 loop: CASSLGPINYNSPLHF. As DNA, the CDR3 is TGTGCCAGCAGCTTGGGACCGATCAACTATAATTCACCCCTCCACTTT.

This rearrangement joins TRBV19 to TRBJ1-2; 7 positions agree with TRBD1. In germline, CDR1 is LNHDA, CDR2 SQIVND (reference sequence). The CDR3 is made up of 14 amino acids. V dropped 7 bases and J dropped 6; count of bases not matched to a gene: 11. CDR3 DNA sequence: TGTGCCAGTACCCACCCAGGGGGAGCGGATGGCTACACCTTC. It is translated as CASTHPGGADGYTF.

V gene TRBV29-1 combines with J gene TRBJ1-1; no definite D call. This CDR3 region has 14 residues. Germline V gene sequence: CDR1 SQVTM, CDR2 ANQGSEA. V dropped 4 bases and J dropped 0 bases, with 12 bases sitting between them. CDR3 region: CSVGQQRMNTEAFF. The CDR3 coding sequence is TGCAGCGTTGGCCAACAGAGAATGAACACTGAAGCTTTCTTT.

This chain uses TRBV5-6 with TRBJ2-3; 13 bases agree with TRBD2. The CDR3 runs to 16 residues. V dropped 4 bases and J dropped 4; count of bases not matched to a gene: 6. Germline values: CDR1 SGHDT, CDR2 YYEEEE. CDR3 sequence reads: CASSKTSGGAPDTQYF. The CDR3 DNA follows: TGTGCCAGCAGCAAAACTAGCGGGGGGGCCCCAGATACGCAGTATTTT.

The CDR3 coding sequence is TGTGCCAGCAGCTTAAGCGGGCTAGCCCATGAGCAGTTCTTC. Amino acid sequence: CASSLSGLAHEQFF. The chain combines TRBV7-2 with TRBJ2-1, with a tentative D call TRBD2 (6 bases). This CDR3 is built from 14 residues. CDR1 SGHTA and CDR2 FQGNSA come from the germline V gene. The ends were cut back, 2 bases at V and 8 bases at J, with 13 bases in the middle.

CDR3 sequence: CASSSIRDTRYEQYF. The CDR3 region has the DNA TGTGCCAGCAGCTCGATCCGGGACACCCGCTACGAGCAGTACTTC. The V and J genes are TRBV7-8 and TRBJ2-7, with D possibly matching TRBD1 (6 bases). V was pared by 4 bases and J by 3 bases, with 16 bases between. CDR1 is SGHVS, CDR2 FQNEAQ, per germline. The CDR3 runs 15 residues.